The clone carrying this T cell receptor (beta chain) is a singleton in its sample. Its target is unknown. This entry is derived from a study of shared clonotypes between healthy human individuals. TCRdb's copy holds only in-frame clones and misses some; the assay was immunoSEQ multiplex PCR. The sample has some 2,400,000 clones; almost 96% are singletons. Study findings and constraints: Sampling covered nothing but blood. Tissue TCR repertoires likely differ from those found in blood.

The V segment lost 6 bases and the J segment 6 bases; nucleotides outside the gene matches: 7. Germline values: CDR1 KGHSH, CDR2 LQKENI. The CDR3 extends over 14 amino acids. V gene TRBV18 combines with J gene TRBJ1-1; TRBD1 agrees at 10 bases. Specimen: naive CD4+ T cells sorted from blood. The subset denotes: CD45RA+ positively selected. The sequence came from a young man in good health. CDR3 protein: CASSIQGTGAEAFF. The DNA for the CDR3 is TGTGCCAGCTCGATCCAAGGGACAGGGGCTGAAGCTTTCTTT.